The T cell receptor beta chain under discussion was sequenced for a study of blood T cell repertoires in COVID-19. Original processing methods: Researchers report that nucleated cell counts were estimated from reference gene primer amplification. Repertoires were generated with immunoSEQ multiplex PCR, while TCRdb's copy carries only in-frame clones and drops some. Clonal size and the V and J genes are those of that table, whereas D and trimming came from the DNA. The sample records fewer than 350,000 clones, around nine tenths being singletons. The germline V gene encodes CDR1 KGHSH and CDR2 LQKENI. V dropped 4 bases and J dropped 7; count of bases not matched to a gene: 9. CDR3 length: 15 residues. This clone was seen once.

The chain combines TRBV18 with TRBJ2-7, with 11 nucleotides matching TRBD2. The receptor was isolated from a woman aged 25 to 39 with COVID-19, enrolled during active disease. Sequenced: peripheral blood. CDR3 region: CASSLGARLAGEQYF. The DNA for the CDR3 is TGTGCCAGCTCACTAGGAGCTCGACTAGCGGGAGAGCAGTACTTC. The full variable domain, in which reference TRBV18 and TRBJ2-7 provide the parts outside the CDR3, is NAGVMQNPRHLVRRRGQEARLRCSPMKGHSHVYWYRQLPEEGLKFMVYLQKENIIDESGMPKERFSAEFPKEGPSILRIQQVVRGDSAAYFCASSLGARLAGEQYFGPGTRLTVT.